This record covers a single TCR beta chain. Its antigen is undetermined. Germline CDR1 reads SGHNT; CDR2 reads YYREEE (reference sequence). The CDR3 is made up of 16 amino acids. V lost 0 bases to trimming and J lost 3 bases; unmatched junction nucleotides: 9. These data belong to a study of cytomegalovirus exposure and HLA in healthy donors. Findings and caveats of the study: An apparent linkage of common viral pathogens to several of the most significant clusters emerged in a later analysis.

PCR employed 60 Vbeta and 13 Jbeta primers. This table comes from immunoSEQ multiplex PCR, and its TCRdb copy is limited to in-frame clones, with some not included. In the table there are about 120,000 clones, about 80% of which are singletons. Input material: PBMCs. The rearrangement uses TRBV5-4 and TRBJ2-7, with TRBD2 identical over 7 bases. This clonotype originated in a woman between 35 and 50 years old in good health and CMV-seropositive. The chain's CDR3 is CASSLVSRGSYYEQYF. CDR3 bases: TGTGCCAGCAGCTTGGTTTCGCGCGGGAGTTACTACGAGCAGTACTTC.